This T cell receptor (beta chain) comes out of a study of shared clonotypes between healthy human individuals (dated by TCRdb to the early 2020s). In the study overall: A couple of women and a few men aged 18 to 49 years were included in the cohort. For each donor, CD4 naive and CD4 memory were each run on three plates, CD8 naive on two plates, and CD8 memory on one plate. The study deeply sequenced blood TCR repertoires of about 5 healthy adults to estimate repertoire size and the extent of clonotype sharing between individuals. Different laboratories and diverse techniques were used to prepare libraries and sequence TCR repertoires, to increase sequencing depth and limit assay-specific biases. Between about 0.94 and 8.9 billion PBMCs per donor were obtained by leukapheresis.

Concerning this clone itself: Its antigen is currently not known. Base qualities are missing; no much larger clone stands one base away.

Findings and caveats that apply to the study as a whole: Only blood was sampled, and tissue TCR repertoires likely differ from those in blood. Clonotypes shared by all four sorted-subset donors showed higher generation probabilities than non-shared clonotypes. Across a few donors, 4.5% to 6.5% of naive CD4, roughly 3.5% of naive CD8, around 2.5% of memory CD4, and under 0.45% of memory CD8 clonotypes were shared. Based on pairwise subsampling, the degree of clonotype sharing among donors was expected to be affected by sequencing depth. Naive subsets generally had larger estimated clonotype richness than memory subsets did. Because the study included only a small number of donors, the genetic and exposure-history diversity represented was limited. Incomplete sequencing was indicated by rarefaction of sorted-subset datasets, despite the large sequencing depth.

Using the deep immunoSEQ assay, multiplex PCR amplified TCR CDR3 regions from genomic DNA. Extracted genomic DNA from each cell subset was spread evenly across all wells of several immunoSEQ 96-well plates, with each plate serving as a replicate. For sorted subsets, each replicate PCR was loaded with approximately 200 ng genomic DNA, equivalent to some 31,000 T cell genomes. The purified libraries were quantified using a Qubit 3.0 fluorometer, sized with a Bioanalyzer 2100, and then quantified again using the KAPA Library Quantification kit. A separate single-read 150-cycle Illumina NextSeq 550 flow cell was used to sequence each immunoSEQ 96-well plate. Concerning the study's data processing: Because the immunoSEQ output held only junctional sequences and lacked quality scores, the filtering could not match the filtering applied to full-length reads. To assign V/J genes and CDR3, sequences were annotated against IMGT germline references using PyIR, a Python wrapper for IgBLAST v1.9. Reads were filtered out if the reads had weak V/J assignments (E-value above 1e-6), no CDR3, stop codons, out-of-frame junctions, or ambiguous translated residues. V3J clonotypes were defined as sequences sharing the same inferred V gene, J gene, and CDR3 amino acid sequence. Percentage overlap between repertoires was calculated by dividing the number of shared unique clonotypes by the size of the smaller repertoire. Repertoire richness was assessed with RTK rarefaction, the Chao1 estimator, and Recon v2.1 estimates of unobserved clonotypes. Generation probabilities were computed with OLGA for all TCRbeta clonotypes obtained by the gDNA method from several donors. TCRdb mirrors the immuneACCESS table, restricted to in-frame sequences. Some clones are absent from its copies; in checked studies, under half trace to an unresolved V gene, and the reason for the others is unknown. V and J calls and clone size are given by that table; D and trimming were obtained from the DNA. The sample data list about 1 million clones, and around 76% of these were observed just once. The top ten constitute approximately 1.5% of the sample.

Measured from the cysteine to the phenylalanine, the CDR3 is 10 residues long. Only CDR3 DNA is held: 30 bases, read in frame from base 1. CDR1 and CDR2 are read off the germline V gene (reference sequence) as GTSNPN and SVGIG. V is shortened by 5 bases, J by 12 bases, and the region joining them spans 10 bases. Healthy HIV-negative adults with no recently reported acute infections or vaccinations were included as donors. All donors were Caucasian adults living in Nashville, Tennessee, USA. CD4+ T cells were enriched by magnetic negative selection; naive cells were then positively selected on CD45RA, and the negative fraction formed the memory subset. Blood was obtained by leukapheresis, after which PBMCs were separated by Ficoll-Histopaque density gradient centrifugation and cryopreserved in liquid nitrogen vapor phase. Analytical flow cytometry was used to check the purity and quantity of every magnetically sorted T cell population. Genomic DNA was isolated from every sorted fraction and measured by UV absorbance on a Nanodrop 2000c.

The material sequenced was memory CD4+ T cells sorted from blood. The cell subset or site label on this specimen signifies: CD45RA-negative fraction. The rearranged segments are TRBV30 and TRBJ1-4, with the identity of the D gene unclear. The TCR was taken from a man between 18 and 35 years old in good health. The DNA reads TGTGCCTGGGGGCGAAGAGAACTGTTTTTT. Translated, this is CAWGRRELFF.